One and the same sample provided the 32 T cell receptor beta chains below, sequenced in a study of identical twins. In TCRdb, the 5' RACE reads were re-called with MiXCR into one record per CDR3 protein. This table has nearly 900,000 distinct CDR3 sequences, 9% to 15% appearing once. This same sample was also taken into another study, of yellow fever vaccine responses in identical twins.

Material: PBMCs. These TCRs come from a woman between 18 and 30 years old in good health.

The chain employs TRBV29-1 and TRBJ2-3; D is ambiguous. In germline, CDR1 is SQVTM, CDR2 ANQGSEA. The CDR3 is made up of 14 amino acids. V lost 0 bases and J lost 3, with 10 bases in between. Here the CDR3 DNA reads TGCAGCGTTGAAGATAGAACAAAGACAGATACGCAGTATTTT. Its translation is CSVEDRTKTDTQYF.

This chain connects TRBV20-1 to TRBJ2-1; the D gene is possibly TRBD2 (5 bases). V lost 5 bases and J lost 8, with 16 bases in between. This CDR3 is built from 13 residues. Germline-derived CDR1 and CDR2 are DFQATT and SNEGSKA (reference sequence). The CDR3, as DNA: TGCAGTGCTTTCCTCTTCGAGAGGGATGAGCAGTTCTTC. It specifies CSAFLFERDEQFF.

The rearrangement uses TRBV3-1 and TRBJ2-1; TRBD2 agrees at 8 bases. The CDR3 contains 15 residues. With 3 bases clipped from V and 11 bases from J, the junction kept 12 bases outside the gene matches. Germline assignment: CDR1 LGHDT and CDR2 YNNKEL (reference sequence). The CDR3 sequence is CASSQEGLDQGKQFF. The DNA for the CDR3 is TGTGCCAGCAGCCAGGAGGGACTAGACCAAGGGAAGCAGTTCTTC.

The V and J genes are TRBV7-6 and TRBJ2-3, with 8 nucleotides matching TRBD2. The ends lost 5 bases at V and 4 bases at J; junction bases unmatched: 8. The CDR3 spans 15 residues. Germline V gene sequence: CDR1 SGHVS, CDR2 FNYEAQ. This CDR3 reads CASSLSGSWADTQYF. In nucleotides, the CDR3 is TGTGCCAGCAGCCTCAGCGGGAGTTGGGCAGATACGCAGTATTTT.

The sample holds many counts of this clonotype. The V call is TRBV5-1, the J call TRBJ1-1; D is perhaps TRBD1 (6 bases). The V end was cut by 2 bases, the J end by 1 base, with 9 bases between. CDR1 and CDR2 (germline): SGHRS, YFSETQ. CDR3 length equals 14 residues. CDR3 in DNA: TGCGCCAGCAGCTTAAAGACAGGGAACACTGAAGCTTTCTTT. Amino acid sequence: CASSLKTGNTEAFF.

This clonotype was observed a handful of times. CDR3 region: CASSVATWASGGNNEQFF. CDR3 coding DNA: TGTGCCAGCAGCGTAGCTACGTGGGCTAGCGGGGGAAACAATGAGCAGTTCTTC. This chain links TRBV9 with TRBJ2-1; 10 bases match TRBD2. Trimming at V came to 0 bases and at J to 5 bases, leaving 11 bases not matched to a gene. This CDR3 comprises 18 residues. The germline gives CDR1 SGDLS, CDR2 YYNGEE.

This clonotype was seen many times. The rearrangement uses TRBV7-2 and TRBJ2-1; D tentatively fits TRBD1 or TRBD2 (5 bases each). Germline CDR1 reads SGHTA; CDR2 reads FQGNSA. Trimming removed 4 bases from V and 10 bases from J, with 8 bases in between. The CDR3 spans 11 residues. CDR3 DNA sequence: TGTGCCAGCAGCTCCCGGGACGAGCAGTTCTTC. The encoded protein is CASSSRDEQFF.

The chain uses TRBV27 and TRBJ2-1; tentative D call: TRBD2 (7 bases). Trimming left V 7 bases short and J 5 bases short, with 24 bases between. This CDR3 has 17 residues. The germline V gene has CDR1 MNHEY and CDR2 SMNVEV (reference sequence). The CDR3: CASIRGGGGRLDNEQFF. The CDR3 nucleotides are TGTGCCAGCATTAGGGGGGGAGGAGGACGCCTTGACAATGAGCAGTTCTTC.

The chain carries TRBV3-1 and TRBJ1-6, with D maybe TRBD1 (5 bases). Trimming left V 5 bases short and J 7 bases short, with 15 bases between. CDR3 length: 15 amino acids. Germline values: CDR1 LGHDT, CDR2 YNNKEL (reference sequence). The CDR3 loop reads CASSTRDGRNSPLHF. The CDR3 region has the DNA TGTGCCAGCAGCACCCGGGACGGACGAAATTCACCCCTCCACTTT.

At least ten counts were recorded for this clonotype. The chain recombines TRBV2 with TRBJ2-3; 10 bases map to TRBD2. CDR3 size: 15 residues. The junction had 7 bases not matched to a gene; V was cut back by 4 bases and J by 6 bases. Germline V gene data show CDR1 as SNHLY and CDR2 as FYNNEI. The CDR3 is CASSVSSGGRDTQYF. The CDR3 bases are TGTGCCAGCAGTGTGTCTAGCGGGGGTCGGGATACGCAGTATTTT.

V gene TRBV9 combines with J gene TRBJ2-3; 10 bases align to TRBD1. Germline CDR1 and CDR2: SGDLS and YYNGEE. The CDR3 consists of 16 residues. The V segment lost 3 bases and the J segment 3 bases; nucleotides outside the gene matches: 7. In DNA form, the CDR3 reads TGTGCCAGCAGCGCAGAAGCGGACAGGGGGACAGATACGCAGTATTTT. It is translated as CASSAEADRGTDTQYF.

The sample holds a few counts of this clonotype. The chain recombines TRBV6-1 with TRBJ1-3; D is uncertain. The CDR3 runs 13 residues. CDR1 is MNHNS, CDR2 SASEGT, per germline. V lost 1 base and J lost 9, with 10 bases in between. This CDR3 is CASSEEVDGTIYF. DNA of the CDR3: TGTGCCAGCAGTGAAGAAGTCGACGGCACCATATATTTT.

This clonotype was seen many times. The gene calls are TRBV20-1 and TRBJ1-4, with a tentative D call TRBD1 (5 bases). CDR3 length: 13 residues. CDR1 is DFQATT and CDR2 is SNEGSKA in the germline V gene (reference sequence). V lost 5 bases and J 5 bases, leaving 12 bases between the germline ends. This CDR3 reads CSAPRDGNEKLFF. The DNA of the CDR3 is TGCAGTGCTCCCCGGGACGGGAATGAAAAACTGTTTTTT.

There are a few counts of this clonotype. The chain carries TRBV3-1 and TRBJ2-2; TRBD2 matches 7 bases. CDR1 LGHDT and CDR2 YNNKEL come from the germline V gene (reference sequence). The CDR3 consists of 15 residues. V dropped 6 bases and J dropped 0; count of bases not matched to a gene: 4. CDR3 sequence (DNA): TGTGCCAGCAGGGATAGCGGGTCGAACACCGGGGAGCTGTTTTTT. Residues: CASRDSGSNTGELFF.

This clonotype was counted only a few times. The chain carries TRBV20-1 and TRBJ2-2; D perhaps matches TRBD1 (6 bases). The V end lost 6 bases, the J end lost 6 bases, and 11 bases lay between the germline ends. The CDR3 is made up of 12 amino acids. Germline CDR1 is DFQATT and CDR2 is SNEGSKA (reference sequence). The CDR3 region is CSAPWTAGELFF. The CDR3 region has the DNA TGCAGTGCCCCCTGGACAGCCGGGGAGCTGTTTTTT.

The J gene is TRBJ1-5, the V gene TRBV4-2; a possible D gene is TRBD1 (6 bases). The CDR3 is made up of 17 amino acids. Trimming shortened V by 1 base and J by 6 bases, and 19 bases separated the two germline ends. The germline gives CDR1 LGHNA, CDR2 YNFKEQ. As DNA, the CDR3 is TGTGCCAGCAGCCAAGGTGCATTGGGGGGGCTGGGTCAGCCCCAGCATTTT. This encodes CASSQGALGGLGQPQHF.

This clonotype was seen more than once but under ten times. The chain has TRBV5-6 and TRBJ2-1, with TRBD2 matching over 14 bases. Looked up from germline, CDR1 is SGHDT and CDR2 is YYEEEE. V shed 4 bases, J shed 0 bases, and the junction held 6 bases outside the gene matches. This CDR3 has 18 amino acids. The CDR3 here is CASSRGLAGVSSYNEQFF. The CDR3 DNA is TGTGCCAGCAGCCGGGGACTAGCGGGGGTTAGCTCCTACAATGAGCAGTTCTTC.

The gene calls are TRBV28 and TRBJ1-5, with a weak D call TRBD1 (5 bases). The germline gives CDR1 MDHEN, CDR2 SYDVKM. The V gene lost 5 bases and the J gene lost 2 bases, with 13 bases spanning the gap. The CDR3 length is 15 residues. The CDR3: CASSVTGVGNQPQHF. CDR3 bases: TGTGCCAGCAGTGTCACAGGCGTCGGCAATCAGCCCCAGCATTTT.

This clonotype was seen a few times. This rearrangement joins TRBV20-1 to TRBJ1-1, with 11 bases fitting TRBD1. J gave up 3 bases and V 6 bases, and 9 bases lay outside the gene matches. CDR1 and CDR2 (germline): DFQATT, SNEGSKA (reference sequence). This CDR3 is 15 amino acids long. This CDR3 reads CSAQRTGGADTEAFF. CDR3 sequence (DNA): TGCAGTGCACAAAGGACAGGGGGCGCGGACACTGAAGCTTTCTTT.

The chain couples TRBV6-1 to TRBJ2-7; D unresolved. Germline CDR1 is MNHNS and CDR2 is SASEGT. The CDR3 is 11 amino acids. V lost 2 bases to trimming and J lost 6 bases, with 5 bases between them. The CDR3: CASSEWVEQYF. In nucleotides, the CDR3 is TGTGCCAGCAGTGAATGGGTCGAGCAGTACTTC.

The V call is TRBV7-9, the J call TRBJ1-2; D remains ambiguous. Deletions cut 1 base from V and 8 bases from J, with 11 bases between. The CDR3 consists of 13 residues. From germline, CDR1 is SEHNR and CDR2 FQNEAQ (reference sequence). The CDR3 loop is CASSLGPLGGYTF. The CDR3 DNA is TGTGCCAGCAGCTTAGGACCCTTAGGGGGCTACACCTTC.

There are many counts of this clonotype. J is TRBJ2-5 and V is TRBV7-9; D is ambiguous. V was cut by 2 bases and J by 1 base, with 14 bases left in between. The CDR3 runs to 16 residues. CDR1 is SEHNR, CDR2 FQNEAQ, per germline (reference sequence). CDR3 DNA sequence: TGTGCCAGCAGCTTAATGGGTCAAGGGTTCCAAGAGACCCAGTACTTC. Its translation is CASSLMGQGFQETQYF. Full variable domain (missing parts from reference TRBV7-9 and TRBJ2-5): DTGVSQNPRHKITKRGQNVTFRCDPISEHNRLYWYRQTLGQGPEFLTYFQNEAQLEKSRLLSDRFSAERPKGSFSTLEIQRTEQGDSAMYLCASSLMGQGFQETQYFGPGTRLLVL.

The V call is TRBV5-5, the J call TRBJ2-1, with 8 nucleotides matching TRBD2. CDR1 is SGHKS and CDR2 is YYEKEE in the germline V gene (reference sequence). Trimming removed 4 bases from V and 4 bases from J; junction bases left unmatched: 7. The CDR3 is 15 amino acids. The CDR3 here is CASSHSGNEYNEQFF. The CDR3, as DNA: TGTGCCAGCAGCCATAGCGGGAACGAGTACAATGAGCAGTTCTTC.

This clonotype was seen at least ten times. The genes are TRBV10-3 and TRBJ2-7; 9 nucleotides match TRBD1. This CDR3 has 15 amino acids. Germline CDR1 reads ENHRY; CDR2 reads SYGVKD. The V gene end was trimmed by 3 bases and the J gene end by 3 bases; junction bases not matched to a gene: 6. CDR3 sequence reads: CAISDPGQGSYEQYF. The CDR3 nucleotides read TGTGCCATCAGTGATCCGGGACAGGGTAGCTACGAGCAGTACTTC.

This clonotype has ten or more counts. DNA of the CDR3: TGTGCCATCAGTGCCGCGGGAGGGAGCTCCTACAATGAGCAGTTCTTC. Protein: CAISAAGGSSYNEQFF. The chain combines TRBV10-3 with TRBJ2-1; TRBD2 aligns across 9 bases. From germline, CDR1 is ENHRY and CDR2 SYGVKD. Germline trimming cut 4 bases from V and 0 bases from J; bases unmatched to any gene: 4. The CDR3 loop spans 16 amino acids.

This clonotype was counted many times. The J gene is TRBJ2-2, the V gene TRBV3-1, with TRBD1 matching over 8 bases. Germline CDR1 LGHDT, CDR2 YNNKEL (reference sequence). CDR3 length equals 16 residues. V gave up 4 bases and J gave up 0 bases; unmatched junction bases: 4. The CDR3 DNA sequence: TGTGCCAGCAGCCCGACAGGGGCCGCGAACACCGGGGAGCTGTTTTTT. This codes for CASSPTGAANTGELFF.

Only a few counts were recorded for this clonotype. The chain links TRBV27 to TRBJ2-7; 8 nucleotides match TRBD1. The trim removed 0 bases at V and 2 bases at J, leaving 3 bases unmatched. The CDR3 sequence is 15 residues long. Germline V gene data show CDR1 as MNHEY and CDR2 as SMNVEV (reference sequence). CDR3 loop: CASSLSRTGPYEQYF. Written as DNA, the CDR3 is TGTGCCAGCAGTTTATCCAGGACAGGGCCCTACGAGCAGTACTTC.

CDR3 nucleotides: TGCAGTGCTAGAGATATGCGGGGAGACTCCTACGAGCAGTACGTC. Amino acids: CSARDMRGDSYEQYV. The chain employs TRBV20-1 and TRBJ2-7, with D perhaps matching TRBD2 (6 bases). This CDR3 contains 15 residues. Trimming pared 0 bases from V and 0 bases from J, leaving 12 bases between. CDR1 and CDR2 from the germline V gene are DFQATT and SNEGSKA (reference sequence).

This clonotype was counted only a few times. This chain connects TRBV12-3 or TRBV12-4 to TRBJ2-2; 9 bases align to TRBD2. CDR3 length: 14 residues. Trimming cost V 5 bases and J 4 bases; bases outside gene matches: 2. This chain's CDR3 is CASSAGGRTGELFF. The CDR3, as DNA: TGTGCCAGCAGTGCGGGGGGGCGCACCGGGGAGCTGTTTTTT.

A few counts support this clonotype. The junction differs from germline at one of its ends, possibly a read error. V and J are TRBV28 and TRBJ2-7, with 10 bases matching TRBD2. CDR3 length equals 11 residues. Germline V CDR1 and CDR2: MDHEN, SYDVKM. In nucleotides, the CDR3 is TGTGCCAGCGGGCTAGCGGGAGCCCTTCTCTTC. It specifies CASGLAGALLF.

The rearrangement uses TRBV5-1 and TRBJ1-1; D gene uncertain. Trimming shortened V by 3 bases and J by 7 bases, and 13 bases separated the two germline ends. The CDR3 has 13 residues. In germline, CDR1 is SGHRS, CDR2 YFSETQ. The CDR3: CASSYFSGDEAFF. CDR3 nucleotides: TGCGCCAGCAGCTACTTTTCGGGAGATGAAGCTTTCTTT.

The chain carries TRBV5-1 and TRBJ2-3; TRBD1 might be the D (6 bases). This CDR3 spans 15 amino acids. CDR1 and CDR2 from the germline V gene are SGHRS and YFSETQ. The ends were cut back, 0 bases at V and 5 bases at J, with 13 bases in the middle. The CDR3 DNA follows: TGCGCCAGCAGCTTGGCCACCCAGGGGAGAGATACGCAGTATTTT. It yields the protein CASSLATQGRDTQYF.